This T cell receptor (beta chain) was recovered during a study of T cell clonotyping in hematopoietic cell transplantation. In this sample, this clone turned up once. The table came from immunoSEQ multiplex PCR; TCRdb's copy has only in-frame clones and leaves some out. The data show 25,000 to 35,000 clones, around 93% seen once. V was pared by 8 bases and J by 1 base, with 11 bases between. The CDR3 has 13 amino acids. Germline values: CDR1 SNHLY, CDR2 FYNNEI. As to time point: recipient sample about 28 days before transplant, after cytoreduction. This material consisted of peripheral blood mononuclear cells, taken before stem cell transplant. This sequence joins TRBV2 and TRBJ2-5; D is possibly TRBD1 or TRBD2 (5 bases each). This receptor was obtained from a man in his fifties or sixties with acute myeloid leukemia. Some clones in this sample may be carry-over from other donors' samples. CDR3 region: CASRRGPQETQYF. The CDR3 region has the DNA TGTGCCAGCCGCCGGGGCCCCCAAGAGACCCAGTACTTC.